The entry below gives a single T cell receptor (beta chain) sequence along with its context. Antigen specificity is unknown. CDR3 length: 12 residues. Germline CDR1 SGHRS, CDR2 YFSETQ. Trimming left V 6 bases short and J 3 bases short, with 7 bases between. This specimen belongs to a study of CD8+ T cells in alopecia areata. Notes on the study in general: Sequences from scalp samples also cover resident alphabeta T cells of normal skin. Alopecia totalis/universalis scalp especially showed more expanded CD8+ clones than normal scalp.

Documented treatment: oral pan-JAK inhibitor, 5-10 mg twice daily. Reverse transcribed after extraction, RNA yielded cDNA as the sequencing template. Sequencing was performed with immunoSEQ multiplex PCR; in TCRdb, only in-frame clones are kept and a portion is missing. Altogether 150,000 to 200,000 clones are present, approximately 49% being singletons, with the ten largest covering over 9.5%. The origin of this receptor is a human donor with alopecia areata. This rearrangement joins TRBV5-1 to TRBJ2-1; possible D gene TRBD1, 5 bases. The input for sequencing was CD8+ T cells sorted from blood, taken at week 52, from a patient treated with tofacitinib. CDR3 sequence: CASTDSYNEQFF. The DNA of the CDR3 is TGCGCCAGCACTGACAGCTACAATGAGCAGTTCTTC. Full variable domain (rest looked up from reference TRBV5-1 and TRBJ2-1): KAGVTQTPRYLIKTRGQQVTLSCSPISGHRSVSWYQQTPGQGLQFLFEYFSETQRNKGNFPGRFSGRQFSNSRSEMNVSTLELGDSALYLCASTDSYNEQFFGPGTRLTVL.